One and the same sample provided the 9 T cell receptor beta chains below, sequenced in a study of cytomegalovirus exposure and HLA in healthy donors. Primers included in the PCR were 60 Vbeta and 13 Jbeta primers. Using immunoSEQ multiplex PCR, the repertoire was profiled, and TCRdb retains in-frame clones only, with some absent. The table includes over 80,000 clones, around 79% detected once. Sequencing used PBMCs. These receptor sequences come from a female donor in good health and CMV-seropositive.

The chain links TRBV4-3 to TRBJ1-1; 8 nucleotides match TRBD1. The V gene's germline CDR1 is LGHNA and CDR2 YSLEER. The CDR3 totals 15 residues. V shed 2 bases, J shed 5 bases, and the junction held 7 bases outside the gene matches. CDR3 amino acids: CASSQSDRASTEAFF. Here the CDR3 DNA reads TGCGCCAGCAGCCAATCGGACAGGGCCAGTACTGAAGCTTTCTTT.

This chain uses TRBV2 with TRBJ2-1, with 14 nucleotides matching TRBD2. Per the germline V gene, CDR1 is SNHLY and CDR2 is FYNNEI. The CDR3 length is 13 residues. The V gene end was trimmed by 6 bases and the J gene end by 12 bases; junction bases not matched to a gene: 4. CDR3 in DNA: TGTGCCAGCAGCGGGACTAGCGGGAGTTCGCAGTTCTTC. Its translation is CASSGTSGSSQFF.

CDR3 DNA sequence: TGTGCCAGCAGCTCGCCTCCCGGCGAGCAGTACTTC. Encoded protein: CASSSPPGEQYF. The V and J genes are TRBV7-2 and TRBJ2-7, with D uncertain. Germline-derived CDR1 and CDR2 are SGHTA and FQGNSA. V was shortened by 4 bases and J by 6 bases, with 10 bases between the two germline ends. CDR3 size: 12 residues.

J is TRBJ2-7 and V is TRBV7-3, with TRBD2 identical over 11 bases. Germline V gene lookup returns CDR1 SGHTA and CDR2 FQGTGA. CDR3 length equals 13 residues. Germline trimming cut 5 bases from V and 6 bases from J; bases unmatched to any gene: 3. The CDR3 region is CASSILAGVEQYF. As DNA, the CDR3 is TGTGCCAGCAGCATACTAGCGGGGGTCGAGCAGTACTTC.

This clone was detected only a few times. The gene calls are TRBV4-2 and TRBJ2-5, with TRBD2 matching 8 bases. CDR3 length: 16 residues. Unmatched junction bases numbered 6, after V lost 2 bases and J lost 1 base. CDR1 is LGHNA and CDR2 is YNFKEQ in the germline V gene. The CDR3, as DNA: TGTGCCAGCAGCCAACGGGGACTAGGGGGCCAAGAGACCCAGTACTTC. As protein: CASSQRGLGGQETQYF.

The chain uses TRBV7-3 and TRBJ2-2, with 7 positions matching TRBD1. V lost 5 bases and J lost 7; bases outside the gene matches: 7. The CDR3 consists of 14 residues. CDR1 is SGHTA, CDR2 FQGTGA, per germline. This chain's CDR3 is CASSPSGGGGELFF. CDR3 DNA: TGTGCCAGCAGCCCATCAGGGGGTGGCGGGGAGCTGTTTTTT.

This clone appeared once. The chain joins TRBV7-2 to TRBJ2-4; tentative D call: TRBD2 (7 bases). The CDR3 runs to 15 residues. Per the germline V gene, CDR1 is SGHTA and CDR2 is FQGNSA. The V end lost 5 bases, the J end lost 3 bases, and 14 bases lay between the germline ends. The CDR3 loop reads CASSLGGGSKNIQYF. CDR3 sequence (DNA): TGTGCCAGCAGCCTGGGAGGGGGGAGCAAAAACATTCAGTACTTC.

V and J are TRBV28 and TRBJ1-1; D is possibly TRBD1 (6 bases). The CDR3 contains 15 residues. Trimming pared 5 bases from V and 0 bases from J, leaving 13 bases between. Germline V CDR1 and CDR2: MDHEN, SYDVKM. This CDR3 reads CASSGDIPLNTEAFF. DNA for the CDR3: TGTGCCAGCAGTGGGGACATCCCCCTGAACACTGAAGCTTTCTTT.

The rearrangement uses TRBV7-3 and TRBJ2-5; 11 bases fit TRBD1. CDR1 is SGHTA, CDR2 FQGTGA, per germline. The CDR3 loop spans 15 amino acids. V lost 5 bases, J lost 5 bases, and 7 bases stayed unmatched. CDR3 in DNA: TGTGCCAGCAGCCCATGGACAGGGGGCGGGGAGACCCAGTACTTC. Protein product: CASSPWTGGGETQYF.